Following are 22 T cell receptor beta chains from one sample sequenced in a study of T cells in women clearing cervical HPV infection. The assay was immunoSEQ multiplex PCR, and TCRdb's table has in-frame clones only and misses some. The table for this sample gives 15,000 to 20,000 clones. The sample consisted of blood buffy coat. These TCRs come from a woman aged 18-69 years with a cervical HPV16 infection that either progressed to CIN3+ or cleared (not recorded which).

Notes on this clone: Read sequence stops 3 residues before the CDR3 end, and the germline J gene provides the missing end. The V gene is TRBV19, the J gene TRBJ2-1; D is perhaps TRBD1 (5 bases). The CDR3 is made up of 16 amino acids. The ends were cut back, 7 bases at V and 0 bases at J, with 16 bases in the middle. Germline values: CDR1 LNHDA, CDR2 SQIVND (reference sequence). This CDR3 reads CASNVWQGGSYNEQFF. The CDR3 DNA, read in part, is TGTGCCAGTAACGTTTGGCAGGGTGGCTCCTACAATGAG.

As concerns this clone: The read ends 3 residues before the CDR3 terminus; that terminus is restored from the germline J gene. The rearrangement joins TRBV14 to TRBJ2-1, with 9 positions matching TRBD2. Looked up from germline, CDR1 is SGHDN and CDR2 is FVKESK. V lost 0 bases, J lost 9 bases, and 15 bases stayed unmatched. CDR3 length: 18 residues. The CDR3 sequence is CASSQERLAAATPREQFF. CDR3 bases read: TGTGCCAGCAGCCAAGAAAGACTAGCGGCGGCAACTCCCCGTGAG.

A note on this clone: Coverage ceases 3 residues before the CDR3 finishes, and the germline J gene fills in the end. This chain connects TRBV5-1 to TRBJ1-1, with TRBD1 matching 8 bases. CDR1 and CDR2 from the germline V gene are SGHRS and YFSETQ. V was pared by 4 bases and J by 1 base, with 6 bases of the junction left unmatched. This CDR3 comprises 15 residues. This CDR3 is CASSVQGGRNTEAFF. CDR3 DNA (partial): TGCGCCAGCAGCGTACAGGGGGGTCGGAACACTGAA.

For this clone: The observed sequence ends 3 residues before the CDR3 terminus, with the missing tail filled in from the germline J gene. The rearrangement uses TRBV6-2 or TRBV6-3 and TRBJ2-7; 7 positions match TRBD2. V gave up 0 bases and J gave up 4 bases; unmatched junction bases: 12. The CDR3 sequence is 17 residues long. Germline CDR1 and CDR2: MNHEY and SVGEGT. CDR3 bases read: TGTGCCAGCAGTTACTCGGCGGCGGGGGTAGGCCAATACGAG. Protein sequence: CASSYSAAGVGQYE. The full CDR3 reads CASSYSAAGVGQYEQYF.

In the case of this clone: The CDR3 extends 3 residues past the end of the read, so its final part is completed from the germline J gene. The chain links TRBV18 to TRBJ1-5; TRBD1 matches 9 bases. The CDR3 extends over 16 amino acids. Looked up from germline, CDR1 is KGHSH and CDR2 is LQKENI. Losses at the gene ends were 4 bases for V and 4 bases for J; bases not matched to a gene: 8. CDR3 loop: CASSRQGTGSNQPQHF. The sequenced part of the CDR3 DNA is TGTGCCAGCTCACGCCAAGGGACAGGGTCTAATCAGCCC. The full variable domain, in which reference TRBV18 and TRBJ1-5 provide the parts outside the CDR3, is NAGVMQNPRHLVRRRGQEARLRCSPMKGHSHVYWYRQLPEEGLKFMVYLQKENIIDESGMPKERFSAEFPKEGPSILRIQQVVRGDSAAYFCASSRQGTGSNQPQHFGDGTRLSIL.

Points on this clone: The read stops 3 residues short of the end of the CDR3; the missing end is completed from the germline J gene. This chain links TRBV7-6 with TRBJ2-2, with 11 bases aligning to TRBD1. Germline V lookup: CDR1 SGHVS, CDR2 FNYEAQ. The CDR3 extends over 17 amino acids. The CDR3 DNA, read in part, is TGTGCCAGCAGCTTATTAGGACAGGGGGCGTCTAATTCACCG. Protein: CASSLLGQGASNSP. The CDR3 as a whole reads CASSLLGQGASNSPLFF.

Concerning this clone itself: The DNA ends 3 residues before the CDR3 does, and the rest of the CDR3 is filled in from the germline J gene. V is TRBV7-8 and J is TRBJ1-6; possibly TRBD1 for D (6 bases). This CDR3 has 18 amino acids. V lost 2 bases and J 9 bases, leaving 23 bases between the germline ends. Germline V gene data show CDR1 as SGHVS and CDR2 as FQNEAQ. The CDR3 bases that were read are TGTGCCAGCAGCTTATTTCAGGGCAGGGGAGCAAATAGTTCACCC. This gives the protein CASSLFQGRGANSSP. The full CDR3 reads CASSLFQGRGANSSPLHF.

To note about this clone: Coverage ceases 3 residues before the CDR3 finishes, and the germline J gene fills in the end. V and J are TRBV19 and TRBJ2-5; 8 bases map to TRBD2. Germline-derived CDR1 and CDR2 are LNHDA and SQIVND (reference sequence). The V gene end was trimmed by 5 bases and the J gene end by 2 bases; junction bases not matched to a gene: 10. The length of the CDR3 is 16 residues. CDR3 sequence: CASSPVRAGGQETQYF. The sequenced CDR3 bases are TGTGCCAGTAGTCCCGTGAGGGCGGGGGGTCAAGAGACC.

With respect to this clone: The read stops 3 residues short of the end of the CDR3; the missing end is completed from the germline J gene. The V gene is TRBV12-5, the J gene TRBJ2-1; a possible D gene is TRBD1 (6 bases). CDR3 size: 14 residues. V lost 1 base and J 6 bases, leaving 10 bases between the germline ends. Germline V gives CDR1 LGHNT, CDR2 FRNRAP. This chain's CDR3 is CASGLGQVPNEQFF. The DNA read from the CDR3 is TGTGCTAGTGGTTTGGGACAGGTCCCCAATGAG.

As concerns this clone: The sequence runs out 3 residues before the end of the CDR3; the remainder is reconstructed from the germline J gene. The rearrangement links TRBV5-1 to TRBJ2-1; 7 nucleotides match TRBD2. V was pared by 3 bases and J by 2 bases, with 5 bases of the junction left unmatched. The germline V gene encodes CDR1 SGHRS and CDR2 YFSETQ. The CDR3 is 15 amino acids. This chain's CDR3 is CASSWGGSPYNEQFF. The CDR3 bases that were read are TGCGCCAGCAGCTGGGGGGGTTCCCCCTACAATGAG.

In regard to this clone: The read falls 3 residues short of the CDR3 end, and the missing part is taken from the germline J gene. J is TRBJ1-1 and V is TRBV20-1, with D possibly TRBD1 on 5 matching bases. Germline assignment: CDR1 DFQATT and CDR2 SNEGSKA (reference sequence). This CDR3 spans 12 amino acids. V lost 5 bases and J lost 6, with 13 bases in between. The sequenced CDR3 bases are TGCAGTGCTCCTTATAGGGGCCCTGAA. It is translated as CSAPYRGPE. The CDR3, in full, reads CSAPYRGPEAFF.

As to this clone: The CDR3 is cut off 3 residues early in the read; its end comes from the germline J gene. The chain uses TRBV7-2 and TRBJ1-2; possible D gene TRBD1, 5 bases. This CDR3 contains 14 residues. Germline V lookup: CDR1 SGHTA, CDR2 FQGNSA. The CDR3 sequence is CASRGLAGYNDYTF. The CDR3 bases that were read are TGTGCCAGCAGGGGACTAGCGGGATACAATGAC.

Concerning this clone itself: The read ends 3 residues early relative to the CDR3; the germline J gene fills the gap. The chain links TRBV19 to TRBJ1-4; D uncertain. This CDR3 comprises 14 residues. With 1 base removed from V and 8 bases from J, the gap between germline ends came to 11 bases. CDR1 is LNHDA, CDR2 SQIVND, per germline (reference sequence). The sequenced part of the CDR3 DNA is TGTGCCAGTAGTATAGGGTCAGGAAGCGAAAAA. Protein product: CASSIGSGSEK. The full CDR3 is CASSIGSGSEKLFF.

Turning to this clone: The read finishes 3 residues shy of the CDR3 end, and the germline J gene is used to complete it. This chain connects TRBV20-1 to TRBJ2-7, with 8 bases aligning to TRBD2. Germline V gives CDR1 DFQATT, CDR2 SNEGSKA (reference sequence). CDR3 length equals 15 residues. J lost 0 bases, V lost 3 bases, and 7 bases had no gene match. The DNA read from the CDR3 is TGCAGTGCTAGCACGGGGGGGGGCAACTCCTACGAG. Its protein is CSASTGGGNSYE. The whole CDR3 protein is CSASTGGGNSYEQYF.

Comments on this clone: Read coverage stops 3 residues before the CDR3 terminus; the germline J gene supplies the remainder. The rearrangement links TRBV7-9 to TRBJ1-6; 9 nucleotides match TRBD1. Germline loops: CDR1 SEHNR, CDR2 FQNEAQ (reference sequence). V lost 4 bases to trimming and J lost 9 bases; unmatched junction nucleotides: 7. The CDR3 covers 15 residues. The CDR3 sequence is CASSSPGTGSSPLHF. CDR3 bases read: TGTGCCAGCAGCTCCCCCGGGACAGGGAGTTCACCC.

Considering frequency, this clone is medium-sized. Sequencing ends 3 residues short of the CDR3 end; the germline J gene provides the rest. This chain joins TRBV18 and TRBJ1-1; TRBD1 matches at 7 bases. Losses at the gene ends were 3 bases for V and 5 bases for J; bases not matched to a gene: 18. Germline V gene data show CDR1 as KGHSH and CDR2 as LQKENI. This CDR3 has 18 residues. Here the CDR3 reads CASSPPAGGSFWGTEAFF. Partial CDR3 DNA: TGTGCCAGCTCACCTCCCGCAGGGGGGAGTTTCTGGGGTACTGAA.

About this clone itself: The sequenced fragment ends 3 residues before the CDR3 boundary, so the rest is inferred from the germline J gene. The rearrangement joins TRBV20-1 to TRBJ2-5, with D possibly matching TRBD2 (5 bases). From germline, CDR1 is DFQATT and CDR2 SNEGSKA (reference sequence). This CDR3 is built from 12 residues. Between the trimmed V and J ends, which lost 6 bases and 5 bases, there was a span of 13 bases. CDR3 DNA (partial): TGCAGTGCCCAACCCCGAGGGGAGACC. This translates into CSAQPRGET. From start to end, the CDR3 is CSAQPRGETQYF.

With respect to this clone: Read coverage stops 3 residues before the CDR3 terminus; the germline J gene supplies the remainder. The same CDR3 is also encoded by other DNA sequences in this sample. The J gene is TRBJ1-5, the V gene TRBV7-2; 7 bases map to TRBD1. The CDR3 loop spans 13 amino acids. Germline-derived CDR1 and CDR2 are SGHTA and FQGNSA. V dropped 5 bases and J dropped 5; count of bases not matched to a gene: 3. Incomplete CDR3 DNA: TGTGCCAGCAGCCCTCAGGGGGATCAGCCC. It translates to CASSPQGDQP. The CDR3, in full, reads CASSPQGDQPQHF.

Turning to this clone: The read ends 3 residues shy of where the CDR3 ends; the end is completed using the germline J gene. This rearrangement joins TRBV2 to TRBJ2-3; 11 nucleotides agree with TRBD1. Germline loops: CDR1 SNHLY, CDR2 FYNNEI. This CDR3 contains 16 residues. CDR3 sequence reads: CASSGRTGGGNQPQYF. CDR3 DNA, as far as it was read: TGTGCCAGCAGTGGCCGGACAGGGGGCGGCAATCAGCCG.

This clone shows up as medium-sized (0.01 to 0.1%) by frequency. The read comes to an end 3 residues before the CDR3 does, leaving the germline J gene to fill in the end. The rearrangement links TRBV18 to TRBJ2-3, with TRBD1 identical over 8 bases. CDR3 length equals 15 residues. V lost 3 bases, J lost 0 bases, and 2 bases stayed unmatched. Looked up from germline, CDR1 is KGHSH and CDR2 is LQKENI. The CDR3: CASSPRQGSTDTQYF. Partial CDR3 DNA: TGTGCCAGCTCACCGAGACAGGGGAGCACAGATACG.

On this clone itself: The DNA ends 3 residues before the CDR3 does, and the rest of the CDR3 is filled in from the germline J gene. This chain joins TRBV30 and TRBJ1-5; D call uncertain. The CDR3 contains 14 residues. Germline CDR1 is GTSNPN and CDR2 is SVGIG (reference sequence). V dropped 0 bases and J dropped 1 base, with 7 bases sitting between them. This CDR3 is CAWSVSSSNQPQHF. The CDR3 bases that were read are TGTGCCTGGAGTGTTTCTTCGAGCAATCAGCCC.

CDR3 DNA, as far as it was read: TGTGCCAGCAGCGCCGGACAGTTAGCTAACTATGGC. This translates into CASSAGQLANYG. The full CDR3 protein is CASSAGQLANYGYTF. V and J are TRBV2 and TRBJ1-2, with D maybe TRBD1 (6 bases). The DNA ends 3 residues before the CDR3 does, and the rest of the CDR3 is filled in from the germline J gene. The germline CDR1 and CDR2 sequences are SNHLY and FYNNEI. V lost 6 bases to trimming and J lost 0 bases, with 14 bases between them. The CDR3 covers 15 residues.